A selection of T cell receptor beta chains follows, all from one sample in a study of T cell changes during pregnancy in multiple sclerosis. The assay was immunoSEQ multiplex PCR, and TCRdb's table has in-frame clones only and misses some. The sample lists more than 45,000 clones; roughly 90% were seen once. The sample in question was CD4+ T cells from peripheral blood mononuclear cells, obtained after pregnancy. The receptor set was obtained from a female donor with multiple sclerosis, enrolled in a pregnancy study. Both conserved end residues are part of each CDR3. A D gene is named only where the DNA matches it firmly. The size of a clone is reported for some rows only, either as once, few or many, or as a class for expanded clones.

j_gene: TRBJ2-7; len: 16; d_gene: TRBD2; v_gene: TRBV29-1; abundance: few; CDR3aa: CSVALTSGGFSYEQYF; CDR3nt: TGCAGCGTTGCCCTCACTAGCGGGGGTTTTAGCTACGAGCAGTACTTC
j_gene: TRBJ2-7; len: 11; d_gene: -; v_gene: TRBV29-1; abundance: -; CDR3aa: CSAGFSYEQYF; CDR3nt: TGCAGCGCAGGGTTTTCCTACGAGCAGTACTTC
j_gene: TRBJ1-1; len: 14; d_gene: -; v_gene: TRBV29-1; abundance: few; CDR3aa: CSVWDTGGNTEAFF; CDR3nt: TGCAGCGTATGGGACACCGGAGGGAACACTGAAGCTTTCTTT
j_gene: TRBJ1-1; len: 12; d_gene: -; v_gene: TRBV10-3; abundance: -; CDR3aa: CAISFTGTEAFF; CDR3nt: TGTGCCATCAGTTTTACCGGGACAGAAGCTTTCTTT
j_gene: TRBJ1-2; len: 13; d_gene: -; v_gene: TRBV5-6; abundance: -; CDR3aa: CASSLGQGGGYTF; CDR3nt: TGCGCCAGCAGCTTGGGGCAGGGTGGAGGCTACACCTTC
j_gene: TRBJ2-3; len: 13; d_gene: -; v_gene: TRBV27; abundance: -; CDR3aa: CASSPPGTGTQYF; CDR3nt: TGTGCCAGCAGTCCCCCGGGAACGGGTACGCAGTATTTT
j_gene: TRBJ2-6; len: 18; d_gene: TRBD1; v_gene: TRBV19; abundance: -; CDR3aa: CASSKPGQGRSGANVLTF; CDR3nt: TGTGCCAGTAGTAAACCGGGACAGGGTCGATCTGGGGCCAACGTCCTGACTTTC
j_gene: TRBJ2-7; len: 14; d_gene: -; v_gene: TRBV6-5; abundance: -; CDR3aa: CASSPVPSSYEQYF; CDR3nt: TGTGCCAGCAGTCCTGTTCCCAGCTCCTACGAGCAGTACTTC
j_gene: TRBJ1-5; len: 19; d_gene: -; v_gene: TRBV21-1; abundance: -; CDR3aa: CASSNRRRGTVNSNQPQHF; CDR3nt: TGTGCCAGCAGCAATCGACGAAGAGGGACAGTCAATAGCAATCAGCCCCAGCATTTT
j_gene: TRBJ2-7; len: 17; d_gene: TRBD2; v_gene: TRBV7-2; abundance: -; CDR3aa: CASSSYPPGLAGSEQYF; CDR3nt: TGTGCCAGCAGCTCGTACCCCCCGGGACTAGCGGGGAGCGAGCAGTACTTC
j_gene: TRBJ1-2; len: 16; d_gene: TRBD1; v_gene: TRBV5-8; abundance: -; CDR3aa: CASSLTRDRSQDGYTF; CDR3nt: TGTGCCAGCAGTCTTACGAGGGACAGGAGTCAGGATGGCTACACCTTC
j_gene: TRBJ1-2; len: 13; d_gene: -; v_gene: TRBV7-9; abundance: -; CDR3aa: CASSSDTFYGYTF; CDR3nt: TGTGCCAGCAGCTCAGACACGTTCTATGGCTACACCTTC
j_gene: TRBJ1-5; len: 14; d_gene: TRBD1; v_gene: TRBV19; abundance: -; CDR3aa: CASSIVRGRQPQHF; CDR3nt: TGTGCCAGTAGTATAGTCAGGGGGCGTCAGCCCCAGCATTTT
j_gene: TRBJ1-1; len: 13; d_gene: -; v_gene: TRBV30; abundance: -; CDR3aa: CAWSVLPNTEAFF; CDR3nt: TGTGCCTGGAGTGTACTTCCGAACACTGAAGCTTTCTTT
j_gene: TRBJ2-7; len: 15; d_gene: TRBD1; v_gene: TRBV5-1; abundance: -; CDR3aa: CASSLTGTGAYEQYF; CDR3nt: TGCGCCAGCAGTTTGACCGGGACAGGGGCCTACGAGCAGTACTTC
j_gene: TRBJ2-7; len: 13; d_gene: TRBD1; v_gene: TRBV10-2; abundance: -; CDR3aa: CASRGQGLYEQYF; CDR3nt: TGCGCCAGCAGGGGACAGGGGCTATACGAGCAGTACTTC
j_gene: TRBJ1-5; len: 14; d_gene: TRBD1; v_gene: TRBV6-5; abundance: -; CDR3aa: CASSRQGRDQPQHF; CDR3nt: TGTGCCAGCAGTCGACAGGGTAGGGATCAGCCCCAGCATTTT
j_gene: TRBJ2-3; len: 15; d_gene: TRBD2; v_gene: TRBV7-3; abundance: -; CDR3aa: CASSSRRGGLETQYF; CDR3nt: TGTGCCAGCAGCTCCCGGCGGGGGGGGTTAGAAACGCAGTATTTT
j_gene: TRBJ2-3; len: 17; d_gene: TRBD2; v_gene: TRBV5-1; abundance: -; CDR3aa: CASSSWTSGGTTDTQYF; CDR3nt: TGCGCCAGCAGCTCGTGGACTAGCGGGGGGACTACAGATACGCAGTATTTT
j_gene: TRBJ2-5; len: 12; d_gene: -; v_gene: TRBV7-2; abundance: once; CDR3aa: CASSLAGETQYF; CDR3nt: TGTGCCAGCAGCTTAGCGGGCGAGACCCAGTACTTC
j_gene: TRBJ2-3; len: 15; d_gene: -; v_gene: TRBV10-3; abundance: -; CDR3aa: CASGGRGTGTDTQYF; CDR3nt: TGTGCATCGGGCGGACGGGGGACTGGGACAGATACGCAGTATTTT
j_gene: TRBJ2-2; len: 18; d_gene: TRBD2; v_gene: TRBV7-2; abundance: once; CDR3aa: CASRRTSGGIRNTGELFF; CDR3nt: TGTGCCAGCAGGCGTACTAGCGGGGGGATCCGGAACACCGGGGAGCTGTTTTTT
j_gene: TRBJ1-2; len: 15; d_gene: -; v_gene: TRBV15; abundance: -; CDR3aa: CATSRDAGIWYGYTF; CDR3nt: TGTGCCACCAGCAGAGACGCGGGGATTTGGTATGGCTACACCTTC
j_gene: TRBJ2-1; len: 15; d_gene: -; v_gene: TRBV27; abundance: -; CDR3aa: CASSGGLTLYNEQFF; CDR3nt: TGTGCCAGCAGTGGGGGACTGACACTCTACAATGAGCAGTTCTTC